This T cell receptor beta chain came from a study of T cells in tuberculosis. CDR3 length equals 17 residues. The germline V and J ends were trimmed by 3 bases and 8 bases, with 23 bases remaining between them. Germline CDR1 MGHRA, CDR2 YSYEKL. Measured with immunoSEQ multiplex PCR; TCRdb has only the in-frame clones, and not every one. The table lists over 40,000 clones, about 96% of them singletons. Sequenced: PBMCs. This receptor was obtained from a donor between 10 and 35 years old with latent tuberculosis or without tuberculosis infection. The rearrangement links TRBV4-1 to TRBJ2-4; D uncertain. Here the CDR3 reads CASSQITGSTTGDIQYF. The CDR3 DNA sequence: TGCGCCAGCAGCCAGATTACCGGGTCCACCACCGGTGACATTCAGTACTTC.